The present T cell receptor beta chain was sequenced within a study of T cell responses to AZD1222 COVID-19 vaccine. Sequenced by immunoSEQ multiplex PCR; TCRdb stores in-frame clones only, minus some. Of about 96,000 clones listed, roughly 90% are singletons. V lost 1 base and J 1 base, leaving 5 bases between the germline ends. The CDR3 is 14 amino acids. Germline values: CDR1 GTSNPN, CDR2 SVGIG (reference sequence). The V gene is TRBV30, the J gene TRBJ2-6; the D gene could be TRBD1 or TRBD2 (5 bases each). The TCR was taken from an adult in good health. Here the sequenced sample was peripheral blood, taken on day 0 of AZD1222 vaccination. The CDR3 nucleotides are TGTGCCTGGAGTGGGGGGTCTGGGGCCAACGTCCTGACTTTC. The encoded protein is CAWSGGSGANVLTF.